These T cell receptor beta chains were read from a single sample in a study. TCRdb called the RT-PCR reads again in MiXCR, with one record for every CDR3 protein. The table shows more than 550,000 distinct CDR3 sequences, with 14% occurring only once. Specimen: memory CD4+ T cells from blood. The receptors derive from a female donor in good health, serving as a healthy control. The CDR3 runs from the conserved cysteine through the conserved F or W. The order of the fields is V gene, D gene, J gene, clone size, CDR3 length, CDR3 DNA, CDR3 protein. The D gene is left open where the match is weak. Rows give clone size only sometimes, using once, few, many, or a class for an expanded clone.

v_call: TRBV12-3/TRBV12-4
d_call: .
j_call: TRBJ1-2
clone_size: few
cdr3_length: 14
cdr3_nt: TGTGCCAGCAGTTCCATCTTGGACGGGGATGGCTACACCTTC
cdr3_aa: CASSSILDGDGYTF

v_call: TRBV5-1
d_call: .
j_call: TRBJ1-1
clone_size: many
cdr3_length: 11
cdr3_nt: TGCGCCAGCAGAGAGAACACTGAAGCTTTCTTT
cdr3_aa: CASRENTEAFF

v_call: TRBV20-1
d_call: .
j_call: TRBJ2-5
clone_size: many
cdr3_length: 13
cdr3_nt: TGCAGTGCTAAACAAACAGGGCAAGAGACCCAGTACTTC
cdr3_aa: CSAKQTGQETQYF

v_call: TRBV6-5
d_call: .
j_call: TRBJ1-1
clone_size: many
cdr3_length: 15
cdr3_nt: TGTGCCAGCAGTTTGGCTTGGAGGGCAGACACTGAAGCTTTCTTT
cdr3_aa: CASSLAWRADTEAFF

v_call: TRBV5-6
d_call: TRBD1
j_call: TRBJ1-1
clone_size: few
cdr3_length: 15
cdr3_nt: TGTGCCAGCAGCGCCGGGACAGGGGGCCTTGGTGAAGCTTTCTTT
cdr3_aa: CASSAGTGGLGEAFF

v_call: TRBV12-3/TRBV12-4
d_call: TRBD2
j_call: TRBJ2-7
clone_size: few
cdr3_length: 14
cdr3_nt: TGTGCCAGCAGTTTTAGCGGGAGGGCATACGAGCAGTACTTC
cdr3_aa: CASSFSGRAYEQYF

v_call: TRBV6-1
d_call: TRBD1
j_call: TRBJ1-1
clone_size: few
cdr3_length: 14
cdr3_nt: TGTGCCAGCAGTTACCAGGGGGGTACCACTGAAGCTTTCTTT
cdr3_aa: CASSYQGGTTEAFF

v_call: TRBV5-1
d_call: TRBD2
j_call: TRBJ2-1
clone_size: few
cdr3_length: 15
cdr3_nt: TGCGCCAGCAGTGGACTAGCGGGAACGGAGAATGAGCAGTTCTTC
cdr3_aa: CASSGLAGTENEQFF

v_call: TRBV20-1
d_call: .
j_call: TRBJ1-6
clone_size: many
cdr3_length: 14
cdr3_nt: TGCAGTGCTAGCGGGGTGTCTCCGGATTCACCCCTCCACTTT
cdr3_aa: CSASGVSPDSPLHF

v_call: TRBV7-2
d_call: TRBD2
j_call: TRBJ2-1
clone_size: few
cdr3_length: 16
cdr3_nt: TGTGCCAGCAGCGGTAGCGGGAGGGCCTATCCACATGAGCAGTTCTTC
cdr3_aa: CASSGSGRAYPHEQFF

v_call: TRBV9
d_call: TRBD2
j_call: TRBJ2-2
clone_size: .
cdr3_length: 16
cdr3_nt: TGTGCCAGCAGCTCGGGAGGGGTCACGAACACCGGGGAGCTGTTTTTT
cdr3_aa: CASSSGGVTNTGELFF

v_call: TRBV28
d_call: .
j_call: TRBJ1-2
clone_size: .
cdr3_length: 14
cdr3_nt: TGTGCCAGCAGCCTCATGACTGCGGGCTATGGCTACACCTTC
cdr3_aa: CASSLMTAGYGYTF

v_call: TRBV15
d_call: TRBD2
j_call: TRBJ2-5
clone_size: many
cdr3_length: 18
cdr3_nt: TGTGCCACCAGCAGACCTGGGGCTAGCGGGGGGGCACAAGAGACCCAGTACTTC
cdr3_aa: CATSRPGASGGAQETQYF

v_call: TRBV5-5
d_call: TRBD2
j_call: TRBJ2-5
clone_size: few
cdr3_length: 15
cdr3_nt: TGTGCCAGCAGCTTGTGGCGGGAGAGTCAAGAGACCCAGTACTTC
cdr3_aa: CASSLWRESQETQYF

v_call: TRBV12-3/TRBV12-4
d_call: TRBD2
j_call: TRBJ2-1
clone_size: many
cdr3_length: 14
cdr3_nt: TGTGCCAGCACTCGACTAGCGGGATTCAATGAGCAGTTCTTC
cdr3_aa: CASTRLAGFNEQFF

v_call: TRBV6-2/TRBV6-3
d_call: .
j_call: TRBJ1-1
clone_size: many
cdr3_length: 17
cdr3_nt: TGTGCCAGCAGTTATCTTAGTTGGGCAGCGTCAACGTCGGAAGCTTTCTTT
cdr3_aa: CASSYLSWAASTSEAFF

v_call: TRBV5-6
d_call: TRBD1
j_call: TRBJ1-2
clone_size: .
cdr3_length: 14
cdr3_nt: TGTGCCAGCAGCAGACAGGGTTTGTCCTATGGCTACACCTTC
cdr3_aa: CASSRQGLSYGYTF

v_call: TRBV4-2
d_call: TRBD1
j_call: TRBJ1-2
clone_size: few
cdr3_length: 14
cdr3_nt: TGTGCCAGCAGCCACGGGGACAGGGGGGAGGGCTACACCTTC
cdr3_aa: CASSHGDRGEGYTF

v_call: TRBV29-1
d_call: TRBD1
j_call: TRBJ2-3
clone_size: many
cdr3_length: 14
cdr3_nt: TGCAGCGTAGCCGGGACAGGGACCCCGGATACGCAGTATTTT
cdr3_aa: CSVAGTGTPDTQYF

v_call: TRBV5-1
d_call: .
j_call: TRBJ2-3
clone_size: few
cdr3_length: 18
cdr3_nt: TGCGCCAGCAGCTCACAACCATCAGGGGGGGTTTACACAGATACGCAGTATTTT
cdr3_aa: CASSSQPSGGVYTDTQYF

v_call: TRBV27
d_call: TRBD1
j_call: TRBJ2-1
clone_size: .
cdr3_length: 20
cdr3_nt: TGTGCCAGCAGTCTTCTAGGGGCGGGCAGGGGGAAAGGAGGCTACAATGAGCAGTTCTTC
cdr3_aa: CASSLLGAGRGKGGYNEQFF

v_call: TRBV5-6
d_call: TRBD2
j_call: TRBJ2-1
clone_size: .
cdr3_length: 19
cdr3_nt: TGTGCCAGCAGCGTAATCATAACTAGCGGGGGGGCCATGTTCAATGAGCAGTTCTTC
cdr3_aa: CASSVIITSGGAMFNEQFF

v_call: TRBV7-2
d_call: TRBD2
j_call: TRBJ2-7
clone_size: .
cdr3_length: 15
cdr3_nt: TGTGCCAGCAGCGTAGCGACTAGCGGGGCACACGAGCAGTACTTC
cdr3_aa: CASSVATSGAHEQYF

v_call: TRBV7-9
d_call: .
j_call: TRBJ2-3
clone_size: many
cdr3_length: 15
cdr3_nt: TGTGCCAGCAGTTCTGGGCTAGCAAGTACAGATACGCAGTATTTT
cdr3_aa: CASSSGLASTDTQYF

v_call: TRBV7-2
d_call: .
j_call: TRBJ1-4
clone_size: .
cdr3_length: 15
cdr3_nt: TGTGCCAGCAGCTCCGGGGGGACACATAATGAAAAACTGTTTTTT
cdr3_aa: CASSSGGTHNEKLFF

v_call: TRBV4-2
d_call: .
j_call: TRBJ2-2
clone_size: .
cdr3_length: 18
cdr3_nt: TGTGCCAGCAGCCCCTCCCCCGGGCAGGGAAGAGACACCGGGGAGCTGTTTTTT
cdr3_aa: CASSPSPGQGRDTGELFF

v_call: TRBV7-7
d_call: TRBD1
j_call: TRBJ2-1
clone_size: many
cdr3_length: 16
cdr3_nt: TGTGCCAGCAGCCTACTCCAGGGGGCCCCCTACAATGAGCAGTTCTTC
cdr3_aa: CASSLLQGAPYNEQFF

v_call: TRBV20-1
d_call: .
j_call: TRBJ2-7
clone_size: many
cdr3_length: 14
cdr3_nt: TGCAGTGCTCCACCAGAGACGGGAGCCTACGAGCAGTACTTC
cdr3_aa: CSAPPETGAYEQYF

v_call: TRBV4-2
d_call: .
j_call: TRBJ1-2
clone_size: many
cdr3_length: 16
cdr3_nt: TGTGCCAGCAGCCAAGCTGGCTGGGGGAGCAACTATGGCTACACCTTC
cdr3_aa: CASSQAGWGSNYGYTF